The table lists the clone carrying this T cell receptor beta chain with a count of one. Trimming took 3 bases from V and 5 from J; bases not matched to a gene: 2. The germline V gene has CDR1 SGHKS and CDR2 YYEKEE (reference sequence). The CDR3 has 14 amino acids. This record comes from a study of shared clonotypes between healthy human individuals. TCRdb's table, derived via immunoSEQ multiplex PCR, lists solely in-frame clones and lacks some. The repertoire has 2,500,000 or so clones, 85% to 95% of them found once; the top ten carry 0.11% to 0.15%. Input material: naive CD4+ T cells sorted from blood. The subset is: CD45RA+ positively selected. The sequence was collected from a man between 18 and 35 years old in good health. The V and J genes are TRBV5-5 and TRBJ2-1; 10 nucleotides match TRBD1. The CDR3 region is CASSSDRGDNEQFF. The CDR3 region has the DNA TGTGCCAGCAGCTCGGACAGGGGGGACAATGAGCAGTTCTTC.